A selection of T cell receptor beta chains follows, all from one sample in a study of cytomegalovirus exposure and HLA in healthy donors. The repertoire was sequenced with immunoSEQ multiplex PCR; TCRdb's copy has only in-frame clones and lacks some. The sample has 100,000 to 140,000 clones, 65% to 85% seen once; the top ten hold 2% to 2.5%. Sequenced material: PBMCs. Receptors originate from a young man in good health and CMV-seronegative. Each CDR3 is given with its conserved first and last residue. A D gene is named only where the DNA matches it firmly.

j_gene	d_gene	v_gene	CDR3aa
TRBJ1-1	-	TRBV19	CASGGTPGTEAFF
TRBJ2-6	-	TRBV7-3	CASGAGYGANVLTF
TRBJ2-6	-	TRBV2	CASSEGPGANVLTF
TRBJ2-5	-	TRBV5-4	CASSGDTGQETQYF
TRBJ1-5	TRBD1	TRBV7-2	CASSVPTGLQPQHF
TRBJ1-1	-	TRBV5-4	CASSWGGAEAFF
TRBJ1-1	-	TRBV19	CASKRDTAEAFF
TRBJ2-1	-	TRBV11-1	CASSQGYGLSNEQFF
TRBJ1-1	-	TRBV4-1	CASSQGHNTEAFF
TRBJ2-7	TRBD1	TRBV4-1	CASSPSGTGSGEQYF
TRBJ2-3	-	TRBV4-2	CASSQGGGSTDTQYF
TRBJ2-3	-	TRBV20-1	CSARATDTQYF
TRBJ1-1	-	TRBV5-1	CASSFGGPAAFF
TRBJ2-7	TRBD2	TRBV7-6	CASSLASASGSYEQYF
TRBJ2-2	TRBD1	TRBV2	CASSEGTGYTGELFF
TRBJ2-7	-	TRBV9	CASSVASGNYEQYF
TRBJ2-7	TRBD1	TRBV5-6	CASSWGQVYEQYF
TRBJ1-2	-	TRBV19	CASTRGYGYTF
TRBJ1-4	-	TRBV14	CASSQGWTAPNEKLFF
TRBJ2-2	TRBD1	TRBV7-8	CASTAPKGQGIGTGELFF
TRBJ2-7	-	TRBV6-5	CASSSTEPSHEQYF
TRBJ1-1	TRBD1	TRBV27	CASSDRGGRTEAFF
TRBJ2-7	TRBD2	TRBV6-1	CASTLPGGEQYF
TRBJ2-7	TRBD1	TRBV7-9	CASSLGTGTEQYF
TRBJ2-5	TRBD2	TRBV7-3	CASSLAGGSETQYF
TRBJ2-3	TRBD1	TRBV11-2	CASSPRTGVTDTQYF
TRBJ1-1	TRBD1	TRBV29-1	CSAEPGQGGTEAFF
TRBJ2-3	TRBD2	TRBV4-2	CASSQAMGGGSTDTQYF
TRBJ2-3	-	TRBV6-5	CASRRDFTDTQYF
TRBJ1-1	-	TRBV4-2	CASSQETARMNTEAFF
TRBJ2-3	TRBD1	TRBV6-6	CASEGAGGRSDTQYF
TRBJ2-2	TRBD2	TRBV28	CASSSVTSGRGTGELFF
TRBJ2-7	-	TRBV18	CASSRGGGYEQYF
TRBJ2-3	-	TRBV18	CASSPQGLTDTQYF
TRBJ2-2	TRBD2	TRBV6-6	CASSSRLAGGTGELFF
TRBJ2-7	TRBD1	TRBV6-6	CASLPLGGVEQYF
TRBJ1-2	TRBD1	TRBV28	CASREQGDLGYTF
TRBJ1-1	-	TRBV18	CASSPSQNTEAFF
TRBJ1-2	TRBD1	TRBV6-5	CASSYSGQGNYGYTF
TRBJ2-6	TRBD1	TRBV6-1	CASSDGDRVSGANVLTF
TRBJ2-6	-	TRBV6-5	CASHTAGANVLTF
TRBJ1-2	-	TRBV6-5	CASSRWPVNYGYTF
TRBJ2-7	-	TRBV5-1	CASSLVTVSYEQYF